The entry below gives a single T cell receptor (beta chain) sequence along with its context. Its antigen is still unknown. No base qualities exist here, and no much larger clone lies one base off it. At study entry, adolescents were screened for latent tuberculosis infection by tuberculin skin test and QuantiFERON-TB GOLD In-Tube IGRA. Immunosequencing was performed on unsorted cryopreserved PBMC and covered 75,000 to 100,000 T cells per clinical donor on average. Eleven high schools in the Worcester region of the Western Cape, South Africa, served as enrollment sites for adolescents aged 12 to 18 years. Around 10 adolescents infected with M. tuberculosis and approximately ten uninfected adolescents were chosen and matched for age and sex. For the adolescents, PBMC were isolated by density centrifugation from freshly drawn heparinized blood and then cryopreserved. The data belong to a study of T cells in tuberculosis listed by TCRdb under 2018. The study in broad terms: The study combined CD1B tetramers and high-throughput TCR immunosequencing to characterize T cells specific for the mycobacterial lipid antigen glucose monomycolate (GMM). A South African clinical cohort compared IGRA-negative adolescents, IGRA-positive adolescents with latent tuberculosis and adults with active tuberculosis, 9 to 11 per group.

Study-level results and caveats: Clinical samples were chosen by availability of cryopreserved specimens, and active tuberculosis cases were adults while controls were adolescents. Compared with IGRA-negative controls, TCR-alpha repertoires from active tuberculosis had smaller mean NN-distances to GMM-specific TCRs, which suggests that these TCRs underwent clonal expansion. The smaller NN-distances in active tuberculosis patients were driven in part by shorter CDR3-alpha lengths, while the difference seen for TCR-beta was not statistically significant. Using GEM motif frequencies, a classifier achieved 60% to 70% accuracy, whereas a classifier built on the diverse GMM-specific repertoire got to roughly 87% accuracy (AUROC more than 0.85).

Counted from cysteine to phenylalanine, this CDR3 has 14 amino acids. Just the 42-base CDR3 DNA is kept, in frame starting at base 1. V and J are trimmed by 3 bases and 10 bases, and the gene matches miss 8 bases of the junction. The germline V gene supplies CDR1 SGHTA and CDR2 FQGNSA. The immunoSEQ multiplex PCR assay was used to generate TCR libraries, with TCR-beta and/or TCR-alpha/delta assays applied to each sample. The amplified TCR libraries were sequenced on the Illumina high-throughput platform. As for the authors' bioinformatics: Clustering and dimensionality reduction relied on pairwise TCRdist distances among GMM-specific receptors from T cells that were either sorted ex vivo or expanded in vitro. Each clinical repertoire received a mean NN-distance score, defined as the average TCRdist to the nearest 10% of tetramer-positive reference sequences. GEM TCR motif frequency was calculated as the fraction of unique TCRs that matched known GEM sequences in V/J usage and CDR3 length. Active tuberculosis was classified by linear discriminant analysis with leave-one-out cross-validation, implemented in scikit-learn. In its TCRdb copy, this immuneACCESS table keeps in-frame sequences only and misses some clones. Where compared with another copy, unresolved V genes explain less than half of these, and the others have no known cause. V, J and clone size derive from that table, while D and trimming were established from the DNA sequence. This sample holds roughly 40,000 clones; about 95% were observed only once. Around 3.5% of the sample is taken by the ten largest.

Sequences were obtained from PBMCs. In this chain, TRBV7-2 is recombined with TRBJ1-5; 8 bases in the middle match TRBD1. The receptor was isolated from a donor aged 10 to 29 with latent tuberculosis or without tuberculosis infection. The CDR3 corresponds to CASSLDREGLPQHF. The DNA sequence is as follows: TGTGCCAGCAGCTTGGACAGGGAAGGTCTTCCCCAGCATTTT.